A selection of T cell receptor beta chains follows, all from one sample in a study of long-term antiretroviral therapy in people with HIV. TCRdb keeps only in-frame clones here, not all; method: immunoSEQ multiplex PCR. Altogether 25,000 to 30,000 clones are present, about 95% being singletons, with the ten largest covering 8% to 10%. The input for sequencing was unsorted PBMCs, taken 5.3 years after starting antiretroviral therapy. These receptors all come from a man under 40 with HIV. CDR3s include the opening cysteine and the closing phenylalanine or tryptophan. A D gene is named only where the DNA matches it firmly. Only some rows state a clone size, as once, few, many or a class for expanded clones.

clone_size	v_call	j_call	d_call	cdr3_nt	cdr3_aa
NA	TRBV6-5	TRBJ1-5	TRBD1	TGTGCCAGCAGTGAGGACAGGACCTATCAGCCCCAGCATTTT	CASSEDRTYQPQHF
few	TRBV7-9	TRBJ2-1	NA	TGTGCCAGCAGCCTTAGGTATGAGCAGTTCTTC	CASSLRYEQFF
NA	TRBV5-1	TRBJ1-4	NA	TGCGCCAGCAGCACCGACAGTCGTGAAAAACTGTTTTTT	CASSTDSREKLFF
NA	TRBV5-6	TRBJ1-6	NA	TGTGCCAGCAGCTCGAGGGGAAGAGCAGGGTCATATAATTCACCCCTCCACTTT	CASSSRGRAGSYNSPLHF
NA	TRBV4-1	TRBJ2-2	NA	TGCGCCAGCAGATTAAGGAGGGGCGACACCGGGGAGCTGTTTTTT	CASRLRRGDTGELFF
NA	TRBV6-5	TRBJ1-1	TRBD1	TGTGCCAGCAGGACATGGCCAACAGGGGACACTGAAGCTTTCTTT	CASRTWPTGDTEAFF
NA	TRBV5-1	TRBJ2-3	TRBD2	TGCGCCAGCAGCTCGAGACCACAAGGACTAGCGGGAGGATCCACCCGGGGAGATACGCAGTATTTT	CASSSRPQGLAGGSTRGDTQYF
NA	TRBV10-1	TRBJ2-1	NA	TGCGCCAGCAGTACAGGACAGACGGAATTCTGGCAGTTCTTC	CASSTGQTEFWQFF
NA	TRBV4-1	TRBJ2-3	NA	TGCGCCAGCAGCCAAGGTTGGGCGGCCAGAGATACGCAGTATTTT	CASSQGWAARDTQYF
NA	TRBV5-6	TRBJ2-5	NA	TGTGCCAGCAGCTTGGATTACCAAGAGACCCAGTACTTC	CASSLDYQETQYF
NA	TRBV7-2	TRBJ2-1	NA	TGTGCCAGCAGCTCCGACTCAGGGTCTTCTCACGGTGAGCAGTTCTTC	CASSSDSGSSHGEQFF
NA	TRBV5-1	TRBJ2-5	TRBD2	TGCGCCAGCAGCCCCAAAGGACTAGCGGGGAGGAAGACCCAGTACTTC	CASSPKGLAGRKTQYF
NA	TRBV4-3	TRBJ2-1	NA	TGCGCCAGCAGCCATGGACATGGGTCCTACAATGAGCAGTTCTTC	CASSHGHGSYNEQFF
NA	TRBV10-1	TRBJ2-1	TRBD2	TGCGCCAGCAGTGATTCTAGCGGGGGGGCTTATGAGCAGTTCTTC	CASSDSSGGAYEQFF
NA	TRBV6-6	TRBJ1-1	NA	TGTGCCAGCAGGTCGGGGGACACTGAAGCTTTCTTT	CASRSGDTEAFF
NA	TRBV6-5	TRBJ2-2	NA	TGTGCCAGCAGACCGTTGGTTGCCGGGGAGCTGTTTTTT	CASRPLVAGELFF
NA	TRBV12-2	TRBJ2-3	NA	TGTGCAAGTCGCTTAGGGGGGTCCACGCAGTATTTT	CASRLGGSTQYF
NA	TRBV6-6	TRBJ2-1	TRBD2	TGTGCCAGCAGTTACCGTGGCGGGAGTGGCTACAATGAGCAGTTCTTC	CASSYRGGSGYNEQFF
NA	TRBV2	TRBJ2-7	NA	TGTGCCAGTATTAAGACAGTCGGGGCTTACGAGCAGTACTTC	CASIKTVGAYEQYF
NA	TRBV30	TRBJ1-2	NA	TGTGCCTGGAGTCGAGGGGCGGGTGGCTACACCTTC	CAWSRGAGGYTF
NA	TRBV23-1	TRBJ2-7	NA	TGCGCCAGCAGTCATCCAATCCATCAGGCGGACTACGAGCAGTACTTC	CASSHPIHQADYEQYF
NA	TRBV5-6	TRBJ1-2	NA	TGTGCCAGCAGCTTGAGACAGAAGAAAGGAGGCTACACCTTC	CASSLRQKKGGYTF
NA	TRBV27	TRBJ2-7	NA	TGTGCCAGCGGATTCAGAGGGCCCCGCTCCTACGAGCAGTACTTC	CASGFRGPRSYEQYF
NA	TRBV2	TRBJ2-7	TRBD1	TGTGCCAGCAGCATACAGGGGTTCTACGAGCAGTACTTC	CASSIQGFYEQYF
NA	TRBV7-9	TRBJ2-7	TRBD1	TGTGCCAGCAGCTCATCAGGACAGGGGGCGGTCGAGCAGTACTTC	CASSSSGQGAVEQYF
NA	TRBV19	TRBJ1-5	NA	TGTGCCAGTACAGGGAGTTGGGATCAGCCCCAGCATTTT	CASTGSWDQPQHF
NA	TRBV19	TRBJ2-3	TRBD2	TGTGCCAGTAGTATATTTAATGCGGGGGGGGCGCCAGATACGCAGTATTTT	CASSIFNAGGAPDTQYF
NA	TRBV19	TRBJ1-1	NA	TGTGCCAGTAGTATGGGGAACACTGAAGCTTTCTTT	CASSMGNTEAFF
NA	TRBV11-2	TRBJ2-1	NA	TGTGCCAGCAGCCTCTGGGGGAATGAGCAGTTCTTC	CASSLWGNEQFF
NA	TRBV6-5	TRBJ2-7	NA	TGTGCCAGCACCCCCGGGGACACATCCTACGAGCAGTACTTC	CASTPGDTSYEQYF
once	TRBV10-3	TRBJ1-5	NA	TGTGCCATCAGTGAGTCCAGGACAGCTCGCCAGCATTTT	CAISESRTARQHF
NA	TRBV9	TRBJ2-1	TRBD2	TGTGCCAGCAGCGTAGGTAGCGGGGGAAACAATGAGCAGTTCTTC	CASSVGSGGNNEQFF
NA	TRBV6-1	TRBJ2-7	NA	TGTGCCAGCAGGGAAAACGACTCCTACGAGCAGTACTTC	CASRENDSYEQYF
NA	TRBV5-1	TRBJ1-2	TRBD1	TGCGCCAGCAGCCGACCGGACAGGGCCTCGGGCTACACCTTC	CASSRPDRASGYTF
NA	TRBV13	TRBJ1-1	TRBD1	TGTGCCAGCAGCTTAGCACTACAGACAGGGGGCAATACTGAAGCTTTCTTT	CASSLALQTGGNTEAFF
NA	TRBV4-3	TRBJ1-3	TRBD1	TGCGCCAGCAGCCAAGGACGGGACAGGACTTCTGGAAACACCATATATTTT	CASSQGRDRTSGNTIYF
NA	TRBV11-2	TRBJ2-1	NA	TGTGCCAGCAGCTTAGATTCGGAGCGGGAGCAGTTCTTC	CASSLDSEREQFF